One T cell receptor (beta chain) is described in this entry. No antigen is known for it. TCRdb keeps only in-frame clones here, not all; method: immunoSEQ multiplex PCR. The sample records some 330,000 clones, 75% to 90% being singletons. The CDR3 extends over 14 amino acids. The germline V and J ends were trimmed by 4 bases and 0 bases, with 9 bases remaining between them. CDR1 is ENHRY and CDR2 is SYGVKD in the germline V gene. These data belong to a study of Ad26.COV2.S vaccination and SARS-CoV-2 variants. Study background: Donor got 5x10^10 or 1x10^11 viral particles of Ad26.COV2.S. Whole-study results and caveats: After vaccination, substantial breadth of spike-specific CD8+ and CD4+ responses was reported.

Treatment of the sample: around 19 received Ad26.COV2.S at low or high dose, single or two shots; about 5 received placebo; per-sample allocation not given. Each sample was drawn 63 days after the first injection (of vaccine or placebo). The donor was a Boston adult aged 18-55 years. J is TRBJ1-1 and V is TRBV10-3, with no clear D. The material was peripheral blood, obtained in a trial of Ad26.COV2.S vaccine versus placebo. This TCR was recovered from a person between 18 and 65 years old who received the Ad26.COV2.S COVID-19 vaccine or a placebo. The CDR3 nucleotides are TGTGCCATCAGTGCAAGCAGTCTGAACACTGAAGCTTTCTTT. As protein: CAISASSLNTEAFF.